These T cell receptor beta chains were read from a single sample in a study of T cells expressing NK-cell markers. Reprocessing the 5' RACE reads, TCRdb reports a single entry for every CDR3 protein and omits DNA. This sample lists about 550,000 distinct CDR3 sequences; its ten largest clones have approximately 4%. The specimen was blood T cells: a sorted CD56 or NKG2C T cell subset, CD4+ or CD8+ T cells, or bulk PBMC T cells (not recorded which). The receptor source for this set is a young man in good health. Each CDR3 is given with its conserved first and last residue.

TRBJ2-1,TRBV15,CATSRRAGQGTDNEQFF
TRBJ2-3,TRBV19,CASSIGRGSSYTDTQYF
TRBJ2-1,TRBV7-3,CASSSPGQDTQSEIRDYNEQFF
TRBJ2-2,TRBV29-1,CSVANRQGGNHGELFF
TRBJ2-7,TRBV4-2,CASSRGLAGEGEQYF
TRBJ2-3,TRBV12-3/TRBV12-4,CASSLVRGLDTQYF
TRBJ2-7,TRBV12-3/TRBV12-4,CASTLGIAGAYEQYF
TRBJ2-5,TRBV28,CASGGPVGGKTQYF
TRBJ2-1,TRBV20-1,CSAREWAGGSLGEQFF
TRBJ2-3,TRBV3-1,CASSLSERELVFADTQYF
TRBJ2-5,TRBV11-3,CASSATHQETQYF
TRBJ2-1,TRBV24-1,CATSSSGGGRISNEQFF
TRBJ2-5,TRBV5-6,CASSLSPAGEETQYF
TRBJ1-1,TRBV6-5,CASSYGGRLNTEAFF
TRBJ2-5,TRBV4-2,CASSQDLIETQYF
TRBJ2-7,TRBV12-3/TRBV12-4,CASSLGGSYEQYF
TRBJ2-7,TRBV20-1,CSALTGTSSYEQYF
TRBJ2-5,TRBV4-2,CASSRSTLQETQYF
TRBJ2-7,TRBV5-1,CASSMTSTAEQYF
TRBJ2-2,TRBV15,CATSRDRGLNTGELFF
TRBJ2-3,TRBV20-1,CSARDPEGSGPTDTQYF
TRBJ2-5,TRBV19,CASSIRTTTQETQYF
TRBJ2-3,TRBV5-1,CASSPTEATDTQYF
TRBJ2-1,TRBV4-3,CASSRLAANNEQFF
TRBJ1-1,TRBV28,CASSPGMNEAFF
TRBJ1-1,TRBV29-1,CSVDPGQGELTGTEAFF
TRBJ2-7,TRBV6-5,CASATIRGEQYF
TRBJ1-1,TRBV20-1,CSARAPGQAQAFF
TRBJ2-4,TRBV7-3,CASSLTAGGEAAKNIQYF
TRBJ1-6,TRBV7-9,CASSASQGYNSPLHF
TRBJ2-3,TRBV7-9,CASSPVRGRWRDTQYF
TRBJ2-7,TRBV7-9,CASSLVAHEQYF
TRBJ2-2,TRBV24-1,CASGANTGELFF
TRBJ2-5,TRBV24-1,CATSDGGQGSQETQYF
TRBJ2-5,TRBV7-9,CASSEGLAVPETQYF
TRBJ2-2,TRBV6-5,CASSYLTSGTGELFF
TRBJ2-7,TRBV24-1,CATSDLILGEQYF
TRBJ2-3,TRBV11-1,CASSLSPVGPTDTQYF
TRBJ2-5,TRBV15,CATSRDRAGGPYF
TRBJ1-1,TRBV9,CASSVDTGGAMNTEAFF
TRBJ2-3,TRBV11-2,CASSRRTGYTDTQYF
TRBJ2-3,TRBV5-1,CASNRLAGEDTQYF
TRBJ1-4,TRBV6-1,CASSEFSGFQANEKLFF
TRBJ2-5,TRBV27,CASSLGVGSMAQYF
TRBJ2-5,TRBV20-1,CSARLGGETQYF
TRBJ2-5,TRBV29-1,CSGGPDLQETQYF
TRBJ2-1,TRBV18,CASSEGQGVGNEQFF
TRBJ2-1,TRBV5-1,CASSLGGSGSSYNEQFF
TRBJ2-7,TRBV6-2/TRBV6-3,CASSYFRGRPNEQYF
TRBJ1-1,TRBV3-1,CASSPEGQGNTEAFF
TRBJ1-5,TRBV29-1,CSVEEGTGGNQPQHF
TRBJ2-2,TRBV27,CASTISGVPGELFF
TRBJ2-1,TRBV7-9,CASTSAAGEQFF
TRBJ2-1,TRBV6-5,CASSSPGTSGSYNEQFF
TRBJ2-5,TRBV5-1,CASSLAGWYQETQYF